This TCR beta chain comes out of a study of T cells in Graves' hyperthyroidism and ophthalmopathy. For the study at large: Upon initial diagnosis and before any treatment, peripheral blood was collected. Study-wide results and limits: Ophthalmopathy onset followed model prediction by a median approximately six months. A 13 V-J signature model discriminated ophthalmopathy versus stable hyperthyroidism.

A remark on this clonotype: Its antigen is not known. An end of the junction does not agree with germline; a read error may underlie this.

Those patients with uncontrolled infection, other autoimmune disease, pregnancy or lactation were excluded. The CDR3 loop spans 15 amino acids. Germline values: CDR1 SGHDT, CDR2 YYEEEE. Authors of the study amplified TCR beta CDR3 regions from RNA transcripts. The primer set for the first-round RT-PCR of the TCR CDR3 was HTBI. Each CDR3 protein gets one entry after TCRdb re-called the multiplex PCR reads with MiXCR. The profile covers 250,000 to 350,000 distinct CDR3 sequences, with approximately 15% appearing a single time and approximately 60% taken by the ten largest. The specimen was blood. The clonotype comes from a woman aged 55-75 years with Graves' ophthalmopathy. The chain employs TRBV5-6 and TRBJ2-7; 10 nucleotides line up with TRBD1. The CDR3 loop reads CASSSPGQGKYEQCF. DNA for the CDR3: TGTGCCAGCAGTTCACCGGGACAGGGGAAATACGAGCAGTGCTTC.